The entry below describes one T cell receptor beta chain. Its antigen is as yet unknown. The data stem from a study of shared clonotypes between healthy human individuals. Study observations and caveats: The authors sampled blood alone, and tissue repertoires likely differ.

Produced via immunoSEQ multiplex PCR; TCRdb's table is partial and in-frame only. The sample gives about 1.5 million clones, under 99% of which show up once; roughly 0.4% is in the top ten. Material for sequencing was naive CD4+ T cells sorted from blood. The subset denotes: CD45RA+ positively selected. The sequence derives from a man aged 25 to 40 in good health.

The CDR3 DNA is TGTGCCAGCAGCGTACTCCGGGACAGAAATGAAAAACTGTTTTTT. Its protein product is CASSVLRDRNEKLFF. The rearrangement joins TRBV7-9 to TRBJ1-4; 7 bases agree with TRBD1. Germline values: CDR1 SEHNR, CDR2 FQNEAQ (reference sequence). The CDR3 is made up of 15 amino acids. V gave up 5 bases and J gave up 5 bases; unmatched junction bases: 8.